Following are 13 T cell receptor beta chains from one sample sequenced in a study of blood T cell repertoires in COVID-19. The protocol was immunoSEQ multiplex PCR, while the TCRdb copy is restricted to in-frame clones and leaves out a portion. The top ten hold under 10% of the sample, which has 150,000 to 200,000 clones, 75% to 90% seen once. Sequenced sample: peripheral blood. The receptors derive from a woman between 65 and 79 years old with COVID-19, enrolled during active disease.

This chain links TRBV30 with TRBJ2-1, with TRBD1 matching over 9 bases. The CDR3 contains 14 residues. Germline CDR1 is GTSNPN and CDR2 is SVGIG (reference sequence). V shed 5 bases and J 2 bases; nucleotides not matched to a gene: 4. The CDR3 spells CAWSQGATYNEQFF. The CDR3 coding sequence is TGTGCCTGGTCACAGGGGGCGACCTACAATGAGCAGTTCTTC.

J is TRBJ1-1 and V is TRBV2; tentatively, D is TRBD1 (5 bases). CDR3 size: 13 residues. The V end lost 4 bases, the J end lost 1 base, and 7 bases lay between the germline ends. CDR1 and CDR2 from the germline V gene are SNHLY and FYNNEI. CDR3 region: CASSATENTEAFF. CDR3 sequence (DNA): TGTGCCAGCAGTGCGACAGAGAACACTGAAGCTTTCTTT.

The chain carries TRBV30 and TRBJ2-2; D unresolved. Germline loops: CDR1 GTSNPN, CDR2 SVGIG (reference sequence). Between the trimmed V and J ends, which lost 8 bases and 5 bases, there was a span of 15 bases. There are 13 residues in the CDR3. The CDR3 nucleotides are TGTGCCACTTGGCTCCCAGCGACCGGGGAGCTGTTTTTT. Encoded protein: CATWLPATGELFF.

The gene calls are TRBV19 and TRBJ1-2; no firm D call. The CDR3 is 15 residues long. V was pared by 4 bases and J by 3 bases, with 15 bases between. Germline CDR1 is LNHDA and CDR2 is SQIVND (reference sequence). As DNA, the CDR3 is TGTGCCAGTAGTAATTTCCAGAACACCCACTATGGCTACACCTTC. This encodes CASSNFQNTHYGYTF. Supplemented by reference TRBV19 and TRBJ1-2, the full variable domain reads DGGITQSPKYLFRKEGQNVTLSCEQNLNHDAMYWYRQDPGQGLRLIYYSQIVNDFQKGDIAEGYSVSREKKESFPLTVTSAQKNPTAFYLCASSNFQNTHYGYTFGSGTRLTVV.

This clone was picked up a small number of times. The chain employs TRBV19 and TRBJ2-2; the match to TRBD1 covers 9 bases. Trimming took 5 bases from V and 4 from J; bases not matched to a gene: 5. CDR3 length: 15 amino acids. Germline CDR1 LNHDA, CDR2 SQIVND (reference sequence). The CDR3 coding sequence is TGTGCCAGTAGTTTCACAGGGGGCTCCACCGGGGAGCTGTTTTTT. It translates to CASSFTGGSTGELFF.

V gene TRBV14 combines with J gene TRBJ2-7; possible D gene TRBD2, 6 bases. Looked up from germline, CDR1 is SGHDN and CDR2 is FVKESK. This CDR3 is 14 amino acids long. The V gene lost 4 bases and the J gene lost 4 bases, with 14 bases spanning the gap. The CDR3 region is CASSRGTGPYEQYF. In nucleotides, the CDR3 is TGTGCCAGCAGCCGTGGGACTGGCCCTTACGAGCAGTACTTC.

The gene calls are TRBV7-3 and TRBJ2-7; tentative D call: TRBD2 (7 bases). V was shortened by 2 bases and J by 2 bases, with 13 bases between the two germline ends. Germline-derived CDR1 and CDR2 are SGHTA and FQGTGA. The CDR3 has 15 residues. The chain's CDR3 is CASSLGGAETYEQYF. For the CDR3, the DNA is TGTGCCAGCAGCTTAGGGGGGGCTGAAACCTACGAGCAGTACTTC.

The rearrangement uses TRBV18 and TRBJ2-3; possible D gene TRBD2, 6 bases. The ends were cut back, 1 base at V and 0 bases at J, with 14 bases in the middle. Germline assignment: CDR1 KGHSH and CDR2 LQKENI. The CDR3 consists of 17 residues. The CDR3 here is CASSPLGSGASTDTQYF. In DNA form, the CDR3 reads TGTGCCAGCTCACCACTCGGGAGCGGAGCAAGCACAGATACGCAGTATTTT.

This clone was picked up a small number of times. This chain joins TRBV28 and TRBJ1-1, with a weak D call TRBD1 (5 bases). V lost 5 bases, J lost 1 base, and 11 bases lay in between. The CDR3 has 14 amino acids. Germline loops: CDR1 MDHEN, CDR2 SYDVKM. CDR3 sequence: CASSPGSGNTEAFF. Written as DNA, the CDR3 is TGTGCCAGCAGTCCAGGGTCCGGGAACACTGAAGCTTTCTTT.

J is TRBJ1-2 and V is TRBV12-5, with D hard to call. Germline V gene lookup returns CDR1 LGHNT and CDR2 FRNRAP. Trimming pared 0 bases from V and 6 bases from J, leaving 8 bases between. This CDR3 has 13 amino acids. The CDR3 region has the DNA TGTGCTAGTGGTTTGGTACCCTATGATGGCTACACCTTC. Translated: CASGLVPYDGYTF.

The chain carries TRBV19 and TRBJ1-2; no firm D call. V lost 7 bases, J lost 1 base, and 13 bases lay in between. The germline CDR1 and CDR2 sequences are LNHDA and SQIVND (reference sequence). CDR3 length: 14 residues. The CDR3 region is CASNWRGGNYGYTF. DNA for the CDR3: TGTGCCAGTAACTGGCGCGGCGGTAACTATGGCTACACCTTC.

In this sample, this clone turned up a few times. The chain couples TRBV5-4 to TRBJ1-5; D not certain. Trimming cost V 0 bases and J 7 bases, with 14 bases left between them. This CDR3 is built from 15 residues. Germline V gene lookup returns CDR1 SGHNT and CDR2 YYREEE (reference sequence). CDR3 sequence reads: CASSLEGGFGQPQHF. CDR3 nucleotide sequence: TGTGCCAGCAGCTTGGAAGGAGGGTTTGGGCAGCCCCAGCATTTT.

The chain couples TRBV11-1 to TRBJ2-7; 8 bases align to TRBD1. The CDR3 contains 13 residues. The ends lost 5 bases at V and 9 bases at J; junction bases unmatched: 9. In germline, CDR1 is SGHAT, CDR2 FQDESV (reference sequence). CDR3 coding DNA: TGTGCCAGCAGCCCCATTCAGGGGGCGTTGCAGTACTTC. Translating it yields CASSPIQGALQYF.